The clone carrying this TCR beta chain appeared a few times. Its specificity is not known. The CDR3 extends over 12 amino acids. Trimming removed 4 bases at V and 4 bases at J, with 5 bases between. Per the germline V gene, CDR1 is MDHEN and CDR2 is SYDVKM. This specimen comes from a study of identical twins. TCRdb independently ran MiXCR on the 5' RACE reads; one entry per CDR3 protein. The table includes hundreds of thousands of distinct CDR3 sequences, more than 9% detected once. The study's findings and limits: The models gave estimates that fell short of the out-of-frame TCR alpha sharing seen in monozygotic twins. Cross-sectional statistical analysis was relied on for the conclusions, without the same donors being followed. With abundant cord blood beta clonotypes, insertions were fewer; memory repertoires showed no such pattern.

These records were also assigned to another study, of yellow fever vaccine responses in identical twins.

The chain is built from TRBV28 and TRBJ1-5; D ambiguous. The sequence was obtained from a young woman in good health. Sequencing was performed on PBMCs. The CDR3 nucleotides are TGTGCCAGCAGTTCCGTTAATCAGCCCCAGCATTTT. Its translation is CASSSVNQPQHF.